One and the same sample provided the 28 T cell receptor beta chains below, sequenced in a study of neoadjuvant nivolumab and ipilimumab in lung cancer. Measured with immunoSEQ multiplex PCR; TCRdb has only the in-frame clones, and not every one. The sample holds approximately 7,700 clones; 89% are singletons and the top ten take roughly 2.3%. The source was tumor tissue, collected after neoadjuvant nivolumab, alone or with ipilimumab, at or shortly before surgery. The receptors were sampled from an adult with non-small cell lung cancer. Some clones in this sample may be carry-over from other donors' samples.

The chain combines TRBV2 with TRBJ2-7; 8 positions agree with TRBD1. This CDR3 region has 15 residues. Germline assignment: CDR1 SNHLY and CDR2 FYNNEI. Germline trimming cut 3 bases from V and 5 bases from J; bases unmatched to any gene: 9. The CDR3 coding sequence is TGTGCCAGCAGTGACCCTGGACAGGGTTATGACGAGCAGTACTTC. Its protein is CASSDPGQGYDEQYF.

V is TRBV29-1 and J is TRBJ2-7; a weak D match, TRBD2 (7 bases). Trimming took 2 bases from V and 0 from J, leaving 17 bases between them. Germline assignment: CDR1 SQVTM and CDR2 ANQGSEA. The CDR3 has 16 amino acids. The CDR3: CSVELWGGGSSYEQYF. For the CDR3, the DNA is TGCAGCGTTGAACTTTGGGGAGGGGGGAGCTCCTACGAGCAGTACTTC.

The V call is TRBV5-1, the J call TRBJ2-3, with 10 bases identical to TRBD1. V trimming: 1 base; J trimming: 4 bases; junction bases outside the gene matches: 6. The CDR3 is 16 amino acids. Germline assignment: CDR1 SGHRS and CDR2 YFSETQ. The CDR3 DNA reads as TGCGCCAGCAGCTTGTGGGGTGGACAGGGGGCAGATACGCAGTATTTT. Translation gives CASSLWGGQGADTQYF.

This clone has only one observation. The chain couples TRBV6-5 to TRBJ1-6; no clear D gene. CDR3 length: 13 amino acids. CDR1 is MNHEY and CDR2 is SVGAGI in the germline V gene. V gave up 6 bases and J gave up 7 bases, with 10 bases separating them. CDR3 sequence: CASSLDPNSPLHF. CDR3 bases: TGTGCCAGCAGCCTGGACCCGAATTCACCCCTCCACTTT.

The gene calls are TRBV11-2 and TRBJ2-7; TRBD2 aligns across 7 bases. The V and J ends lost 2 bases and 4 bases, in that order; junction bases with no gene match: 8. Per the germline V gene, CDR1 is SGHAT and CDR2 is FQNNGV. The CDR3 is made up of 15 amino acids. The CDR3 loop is CASSLSGQGGYEQYF. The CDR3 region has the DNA TGTGCCAGCAGCTTAAGCGGGCAGGGAGGGTACGAGCAGTACTTC.

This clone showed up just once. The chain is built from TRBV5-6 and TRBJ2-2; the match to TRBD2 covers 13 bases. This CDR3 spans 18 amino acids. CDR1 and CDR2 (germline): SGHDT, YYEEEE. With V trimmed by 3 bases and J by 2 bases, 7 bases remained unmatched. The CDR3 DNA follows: TGTGCCAGCAGCTGGGGACTAGCGGGACACAGAAACACCGGGGAGCTGTTTTTT. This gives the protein CASSWGLAGHRNTGELFF.

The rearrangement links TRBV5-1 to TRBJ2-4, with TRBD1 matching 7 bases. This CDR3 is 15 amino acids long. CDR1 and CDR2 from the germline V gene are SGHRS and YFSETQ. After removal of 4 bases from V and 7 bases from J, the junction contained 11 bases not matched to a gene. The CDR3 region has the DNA TGCGCCAGCAGCCACCCTGACAGGGCTCCGAACATTCAGTACTTC. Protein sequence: CASSHPDRAPNIQYF.

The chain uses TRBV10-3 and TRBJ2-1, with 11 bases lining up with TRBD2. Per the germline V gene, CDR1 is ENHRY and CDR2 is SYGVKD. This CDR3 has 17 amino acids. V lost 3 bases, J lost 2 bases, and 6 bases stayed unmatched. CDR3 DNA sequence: TGTGCCATCAGTGACCAAATAGCGGGAGGGACCTACAATGAGCAGTTCTTC. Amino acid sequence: CAISDQIAGGTYNEQFF.

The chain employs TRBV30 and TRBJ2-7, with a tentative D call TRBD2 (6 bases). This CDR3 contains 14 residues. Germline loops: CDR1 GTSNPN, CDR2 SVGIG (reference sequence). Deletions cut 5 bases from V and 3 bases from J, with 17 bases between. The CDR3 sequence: CAWGGGGAIYEQYF. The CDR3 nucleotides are TGTGCCTGGGGGGGAGGAGGGGCGATCTACGAGCAGTACTTC.

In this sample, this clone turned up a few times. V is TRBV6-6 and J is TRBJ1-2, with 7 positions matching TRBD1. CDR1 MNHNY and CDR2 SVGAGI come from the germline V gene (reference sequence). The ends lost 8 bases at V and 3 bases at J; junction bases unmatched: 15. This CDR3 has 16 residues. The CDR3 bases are TGTGCCAGCGGACGGGACAGAACCTCCCGCGACTATGGCTACACCTTC. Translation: CASGRDRTSRDYGYTF.

CDR3 region: CASSYGTGTNYGYTF. CDR3 nucleotide sequence: TGTGCCAGCAGTTACGGTACGGGAACTAACTATGGCTACACCTTC. This rearrangement joins TRBV6-5 to TRBJ1-2; D remains ambiguous. The CDR3 consists of 15 residues. The germline V and J ends were trimmed by 2 bases and 0 bases, with 10 bases remaining between them. Germline loops: CDR1 MNHEY, CDR2 SVGAGI.

CDR3 nucleotides: TGTGCCAGCAGCCCCTCGGGGAGGGTCGAAGATACGCAGTATTTT. Protein product: CASSPSGRVEDTQYF. The chain couples TRBV7-3 to TRBJ2-3; the match to TRBD2 covers 7 bases. The CDR3 extends over 15 amino acids. Losses at the gene ends were 5 bases for V and 5 bases for J; bases not matched to a gene: 10. Germline V gives CDR1 SGHTA, CDR2 FQGTGA.

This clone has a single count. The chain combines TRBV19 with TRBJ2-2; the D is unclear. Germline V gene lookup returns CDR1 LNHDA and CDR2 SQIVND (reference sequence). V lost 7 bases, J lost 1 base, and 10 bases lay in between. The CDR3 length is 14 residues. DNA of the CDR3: TGTGCCAGTAATAAGGGCCAGAACACCGGGGAGCTGTTTTTT. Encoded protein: CASNKGQNTGELFF.

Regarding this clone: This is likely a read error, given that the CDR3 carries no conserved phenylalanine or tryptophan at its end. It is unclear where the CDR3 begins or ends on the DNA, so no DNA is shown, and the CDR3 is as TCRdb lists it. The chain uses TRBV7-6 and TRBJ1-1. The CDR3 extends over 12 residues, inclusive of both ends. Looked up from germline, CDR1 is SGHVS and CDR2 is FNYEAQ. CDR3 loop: CASSFLLPTPHE.

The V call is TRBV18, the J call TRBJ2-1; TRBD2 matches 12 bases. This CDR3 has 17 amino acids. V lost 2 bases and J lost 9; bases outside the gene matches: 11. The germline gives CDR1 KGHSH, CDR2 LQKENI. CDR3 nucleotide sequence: TGTGCCAGCTCACCAGCAGGGCCTCTAGCGGGAGGGAGTGAGCAGTTCTTC. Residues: CASSPAGPLAGGSEQFF.

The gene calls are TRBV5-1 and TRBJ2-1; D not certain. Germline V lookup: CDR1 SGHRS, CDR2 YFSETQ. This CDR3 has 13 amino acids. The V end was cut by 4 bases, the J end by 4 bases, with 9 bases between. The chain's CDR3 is CASSEGFYNEQFF. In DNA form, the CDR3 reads TGCGCCAGCAGCGAAGGGTTTTACAATGAGCAGTTCTTC.

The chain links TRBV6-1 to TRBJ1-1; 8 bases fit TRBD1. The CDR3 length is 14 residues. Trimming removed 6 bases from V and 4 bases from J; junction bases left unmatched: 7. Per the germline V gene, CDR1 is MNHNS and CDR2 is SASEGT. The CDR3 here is CASSVGTGRTEAFF. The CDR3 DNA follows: TGTGCCAGCAGCGTCGGGACAGGCCGCACTGAAGCTTTCTTT.

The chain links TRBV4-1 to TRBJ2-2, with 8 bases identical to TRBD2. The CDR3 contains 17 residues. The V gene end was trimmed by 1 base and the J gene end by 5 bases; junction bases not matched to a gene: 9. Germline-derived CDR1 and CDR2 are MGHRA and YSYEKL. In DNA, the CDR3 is TGCGCCAGCAGCCAAGGGACTAGCTCAAAGGTGACCGGGGAGCTGTTTTTT. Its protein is CASSQGTSSKVTGELFF.

CDR3 protein: CASSEGDRGHTGELFF. CDR3 DNA sequence: TGTGCCAGCAGTGAAGGGGACAGGGGTCACACCGGGGAGCTGTTTTTT. The chain employs TRBV6-4 and TRBJ2-2, with 10 bases fitting TRBD1. Trimming removed 3 bases from V and 3 bases from J; junction bases left unmatched: 4. This CDR3 comprises 16 residues. CDR1 and CDR2 (germline): MRHNA, SNTAGT.

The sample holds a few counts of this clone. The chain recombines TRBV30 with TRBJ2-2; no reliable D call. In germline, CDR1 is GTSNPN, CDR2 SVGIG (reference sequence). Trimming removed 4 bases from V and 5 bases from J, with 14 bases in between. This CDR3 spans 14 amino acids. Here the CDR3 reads CAWTLRVLTGELFF. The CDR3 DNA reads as TGTGCCTGGACCTTAAGGGTTCTGACCGGGGAGCTGTTTTTT.

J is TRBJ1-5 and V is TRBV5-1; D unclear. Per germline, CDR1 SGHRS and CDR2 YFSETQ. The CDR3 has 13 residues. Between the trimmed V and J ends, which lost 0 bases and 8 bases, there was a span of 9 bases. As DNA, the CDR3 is TGCGCCAGCAGCTTGGAAGGGTCGAAGCCCCAGCATTTT. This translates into CASSLEGSKPQHF.

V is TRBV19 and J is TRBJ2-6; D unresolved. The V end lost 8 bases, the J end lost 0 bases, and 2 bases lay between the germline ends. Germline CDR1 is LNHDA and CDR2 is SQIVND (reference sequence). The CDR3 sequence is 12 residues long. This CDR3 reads CASSSGANVLTF. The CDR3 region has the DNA TGTGCCAGTTCCTCTGGGGCCAACGTCCTGACTTTC. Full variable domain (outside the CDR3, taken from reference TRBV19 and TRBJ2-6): DGGITQSPKYLFRKEGQNVTLSCEQNLNHDAMYWYRQDPGQGLRLIYYSQIVNDFQKGDIAEGYSVSREKKESFPLTVTSAQKNPTAFYLCASSSGANVLTFGAGSRLTVL.

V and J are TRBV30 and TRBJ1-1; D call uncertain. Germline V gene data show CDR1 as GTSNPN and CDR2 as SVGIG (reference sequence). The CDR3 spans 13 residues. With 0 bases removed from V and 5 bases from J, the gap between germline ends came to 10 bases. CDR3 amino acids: CAWSVSEETEAFF. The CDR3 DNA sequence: TGTGCCTGGAGTGTATCGGAAGAGACTGAAGCTTTCTTT.

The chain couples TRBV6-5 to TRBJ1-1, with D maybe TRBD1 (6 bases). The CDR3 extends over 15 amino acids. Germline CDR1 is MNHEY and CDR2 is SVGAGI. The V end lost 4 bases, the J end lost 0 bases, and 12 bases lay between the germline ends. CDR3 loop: CASSSWTEMNTEAFF. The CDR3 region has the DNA TGTGCCAGCAGTTCCTGGACAGAGATGAACACTGAAGCTTTCTTT.

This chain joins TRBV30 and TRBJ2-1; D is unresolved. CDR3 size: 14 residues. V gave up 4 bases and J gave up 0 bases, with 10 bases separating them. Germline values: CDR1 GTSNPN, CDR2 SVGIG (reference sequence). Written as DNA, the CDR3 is TGTGCCTGGACGGGCGGTAGCTCCTACAATGAGCAGTTCTTC. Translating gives CAWTGGSSYNEQFF.

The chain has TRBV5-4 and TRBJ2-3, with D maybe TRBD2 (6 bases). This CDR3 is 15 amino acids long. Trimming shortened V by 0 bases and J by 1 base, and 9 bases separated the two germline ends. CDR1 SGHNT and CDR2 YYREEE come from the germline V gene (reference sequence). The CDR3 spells CASSLATGGTDTQYF. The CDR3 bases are TGTGCCAGCAGCTTGGCGACGGGGGGCACAGATACGCAGTATTTT.

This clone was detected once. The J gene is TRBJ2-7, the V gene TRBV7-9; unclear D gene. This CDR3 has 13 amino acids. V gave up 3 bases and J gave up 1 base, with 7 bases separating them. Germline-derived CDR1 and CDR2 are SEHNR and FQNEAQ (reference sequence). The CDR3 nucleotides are TGTGCCAGCAGCTTCCGCGGATCCTACGAGCAGTACTTC. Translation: CASSFRGSYEQYF.

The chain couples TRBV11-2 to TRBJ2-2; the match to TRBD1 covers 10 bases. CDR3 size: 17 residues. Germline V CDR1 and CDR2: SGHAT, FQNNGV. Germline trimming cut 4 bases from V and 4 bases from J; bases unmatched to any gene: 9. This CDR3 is CASSSVADRGSTGELFF. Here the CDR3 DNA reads TGTGCCAGCAGCTCGGTGGCGGACAGGGGGTCCACCGGGGAGCTGTTTTTT.